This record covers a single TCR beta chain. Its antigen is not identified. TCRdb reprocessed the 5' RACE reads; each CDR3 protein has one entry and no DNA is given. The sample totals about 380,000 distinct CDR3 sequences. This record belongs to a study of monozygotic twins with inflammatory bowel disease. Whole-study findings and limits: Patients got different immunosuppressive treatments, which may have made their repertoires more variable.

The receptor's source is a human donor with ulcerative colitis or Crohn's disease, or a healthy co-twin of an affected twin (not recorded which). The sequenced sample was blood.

The chain's CDR3 is CASSLDRMGNTIYF. The J gene is TRBJ1-3, the V gene TRBV7-2. CDR3 length: 14 amino acids. CDR1 SGHTA and CDR2 FQGNSA come from the germline V gene.